This T cell receptor (beta chain) was documented in a study of response to subunit inactivated influenza vaccine. TCRdb analysed the RT-PCR reads with MiXCR anew, one entry per CDR3 protein. The top ten clones hold about 11% of a sample with about 620,000 distinct CDR3 sequences, approximately 10% of them seen once. Per the germline V gene, CDR1 is SQVTM and CDR2 is ANQGSEA. V gave up 3 bases and J gave up 8 bases, with 11 bases separating them. This CDR3 comprises 12 residues. These data also featured in a second study, about T cells expressing NK-cell markers. That study reports: In generating TCR beta cDNA, 5'RACE template switching with UMIs was used.

The rearrangement uses TRBV29-1 and TRBJ2-1, with D unresolved. The sample was PBMCs from blood, taken on the day of vaccination. The sequence was collected from a man aged 50-59 years who received an inactivated influenza vaccine. In DNA, the CDR3 is TGCAGCGTTGACTCTCGCTCGGATGAGCAGTTCTTC. This gives the protein CSVDSRSDEQFF.